Listed below are T cell receptor beta chains from one sample, sequenced in a study of T-cell memory formation after mild COVID-19. TCRdb re-analysed the 5' RACE reads in MiXCR, keeping a single row per CDR3 protein. In the table there are some 250,000 distinct CDR3 sequences, approximately 19% of which are singletons. The sample comprised PBMCs or a T cell subset sorted from them (not recorded which). The receptors come from a man younger than 35 who had mild COVID-19 (a few samples of this study predate the infection). Cell type and time point are not known. Each CDR3 is given with its conserved first and last residue. The D gene is left open where the match is weak. The size field is filled for only some rows; it gives once, few, many or a size class.

few TRBJ2-1 TRBD1 TRBV7-2 TGTGCCAGCAGCCCACGACAGGGGCTGGCTGAGCAGTTCTTC CASSPRQGLAEQFF
few TRBJ1-2 TRBD1 TRBV4-2 TGTGCCAGCAGCCAAGCGGGACAGGGGTATGGCTACACCTTC CASSQAGQGYGYTF
NA TRBJ1-6 NA TRBV4-1 TGCGCCAGCAGCCACGTCACTAATTCACCCCTCCACTTT CASSHVTNSPLHF
NA TRBJ1-1 NA TRBV18 TGTGCCAGCTCACCACAGACAACAGATATGAACACTGAAGCTTTCTTT CASSPQTTDMNTEAFF
many TRBJ2-7 NA TRBV27 TGTGCCAGCAGCCATGGGCCGTCCTACGAGCAGTACTTC CASSHGPSYEQYF
NA TRBJ1-1 TRBD1 TRBV29-1 TGCAGCGTAGACGGACAGGGGAACACTGAAGCTTTCTTT CSVDGQGNTEAFF
NA TRBJ1-1 NA TRBV7-3 TGTGCCAGCAGCTCCCGGGGCTGGGAGGCTGAAGCTTTCTTT CASSSRGWEAEAFF
few TRBJ1-2 NA TRBV12-3/TRBV12-4 TGTGCCACCCCCCTGATCCCCGGGTATAGTCAGGCTGGCTACACCTTC CATPLIPGYSQAGYTF
NA TRBJ2-5 TRBD1 TRBV7-9 TGTGCCAGCAGCCACCACCCGGGACAGGGAGATGAGACCCAGTACTTC CASSHHPGQGDETQYF
few TRBJ2-5 TRBD2 TRBV5-6 TGTGCCAGCAGCCCGGCTGGGACTAGACAAGAGACCCAGTACTTC CASSPAGTRQETQYF
few TRBJ1-2 NA TRBV4-1 TGCGCCAGCAGCCAAATCCCCGCGTATGGCTACACCTTC CASSQIPAYGYTF
few TRBJ1-1 NA TRBV7-9 TGTGCCAGCAGCTTAGAAGTGGGAGAAGCTTTCTTT CASSLEVGEAFF
few TRBJ1-2 TRBD1 TRBV18 TGTGCCAGCTCACTACGACAGGGGGCAACGAGTGGCTACACCTTC CASSLRQGATSGYTF
NA TRBJ2-1 NA TRBV20-1 TGCAGTGCCACCCGCCCGGGACACTCGTACAATGAGCAGTTCTTC CSATRPGHSYNEQFF
few TRBJ1-3 TRBD1 TRBV4-3 TGCGCCAGCAGCCTTGGGTGGGACAGGGGAAACACCATATATTTT CASSLGWDRGNTIYF
few TRBJ2-7 TRBD1 TRBV7-8 TGTGCCAGCAGCTTAGCGACAGGGAGTAGTTTTACCTACGAGCAGTACTTC CASSLATGSSFTYEQYF
NA TRBJ1-1 TRBD1 TRBV6-5 TGTGCCAGCAGTTACTCACCGGGACAGGGAAAAGCTTTCTTT CASSYSPGQGKAFF
NA TRBJ2-7 TRBD2 TRBV20-1 TGCAGTGCTAGAGGGACTAGCGGGTTCGAGCAGTACTTC CSARGTSGFEQYF
NA TRBJ2-5 TRBD2 TRBV11-2 TGTGCCAGCAGCTTAATCTTAGGGACTAGCAAGGAGACCCAGTACTTC CASSLILGTSKETQYF
few TRBJ2-3 NA TRBV12-3/TRBV12-4 TGTGCCAGCAGCTTTGGGACCTCCGGACGCACAGATACGCAGTATTTT CASSFGTSGRTDTQYF
few TRBJ1-4 NA TRBV5-1 TGCGCCAGCAGCTCCGAATTGCCTAATGAAAAACTGTTTTTT CASSSELPNEKLFF
few TRBJ2-5 NA TRBV3-1 TGTGCCAGCAAGGTACAGGGCGCGGAAGAGACCCAGTACTTC CASKVQGAEETQYF
NA TRBJ1-2 NA TRBV6-1 TGTGCCAGCAGTGATACCGAGTTCTATGGCTACACCTTC CASSDTEFYGYTF
many TRBJ2-3 NA TRBV7-6 TGTGCCAGCAGCCGCCTTAGCACAGATACGCAGTATTTT CASSRLSTDTQYF
NA TRBJ1-1 NA TRBV3-1 TGTGCCAGCAGCCAAGAGGCAGGGTTGGCCACTGAAGCTTTCTTT CASSQEAGLATEAFF
few TRBJ2-7 TRBD2 TRBV18 TGTGCCAGCTCACCATTCGAGCGGGGGCTTTCCTACGAGCAGTACTTC CASSPFERGLSYEQYF
NA TRBJ1-1 NA TRBV7-3 TGTGCCAGCAGCCTTGCGAGGGGTACCGAAGCTTTCTTT CASSLARGTEAFF
NA TRBJ2-3 TRBD2 TRBV4-1 TGCGCCAGCAGCCATAGCGGGGGGGCTGGAGATACGCAGTATTTT CASSHSGGAGDTQYF
NA TRBJ1-3 NA TRBV20-1 TGCAGTGCTAGAGTGTCCGACTCTGGAAACACCATATATTTT CSARVSDSGNTIYF
NA TRBJ2-3 TRBD2 TRBV5-1 TGCGCCAGCAGCCTTGAGCGGGGGGGCCTCACAGATACGCAGTATTTT CASSLERGGLTDTQYF
few TRBJ2-3 NA TRBV20-1 TGCAGTGCTAGAGACCCTCGAGGAGGAGATACGCAGTATTTT CSARDPRGGDTQYF
NA TRBJ2-5 TRBD2 TRBV12-3/TRBV12-4 TGTGCCAGCAGTGGGACTAGCGGGGGGCGGGGGACCCAGTACTTC CASSGTSGGRGTQYF
few TRBJ2-1 NA TRBV7-3 TGTGCCAGCAGCTCCCCGAGCCGTTCGTCCTACAATGAGCAGTTCTTC CASSSPSRSSYNEQFF
NA TRBJ1-2 TRBD1 TRBV9 TGTGCCAGCAGCCCCCGGGACAGCCCAGATGGCTACACCTTC CASSPRDSPDGYTF
few TRBJ1-4 NA TRBV15 TGTGCCACCAGCAGAGATCGGGGGCTTAGAGAAAAACTGTTTTTT CATSRDRGLREKLFF
many TRBJ2-1 NA TRBV10-2 TGCGCCAGCAGTGACGAGCTACTCCGCGATAATGAGCAGTTCTTC CASSDELLRDNEQFF
NA TRBJ2-1 NA TRBV2 TGTGCCAGCATGAGGTTTGCCCCGAGCTCCTACAATGAGCAGTTCTTC CASMRFAPSSYNEQFF
few TRBJ2-1 NA TRBV12-3/TRBV12-4 TGTGCCAGCAACTGGGGGAACAGGGAGGCCAATGAGCAGTTCTTC CASNWGNREANEQFF
many TRBJ2-2 NA TRBV4-3 TGCGCCAGCAGCCAGGTGTCCACGAACACCGGGGAGCTGTTTTTT CASSQVSTNTGELFF
few TRBJ2-5 TRBD2 TRBV29-1 TGCAGCGTTGCCACTAGCGGGGTAATACAAGAGACCCAGTACTTC CSVATSGVIQETQYF
few TRBJ2-5 TRBD1 TRBV7-9 TGTGCCAGCAGCCGACAGGGGCGAGAGACCCAGTACTTC CASSRQGRETQYF
NA TRBJ1-1 NA TRBV5-6 TGTGCCAGCAGCTTGGATTCCGTTGAAGCTTTCTTT CASSLDSVEAFF
NA TRBJ2-1 NA TRBV15 TGTGCCACCAGCAGAGAGTGGCAGGCAGCGAGCTCCTACAATGAGCAGTTCTTC CATSREWQAASSYNEQFF
few TRBJ1-4 NA TRBV4-1 TGCGCCAGCAGCCAGGGAAATGAAAAACTGTTTTTT CASSQGNEKLFF
NA TRBJ2-5 NA TRBV12-3/TRBV12-4 TGTGCCAGCAGTAACGGACGGGAAGAGACCCAGTACTTC CASSNGREETQYF
few TRBJ2-1 TRBD2 TRBV19 TGTGCCAGTACCCCACTTAGCGGGGGGGCGTCAAATGAGCAGTTCTTC CASTPLSGGASNEQFF
many TRBJ2-1 TRBD2 TRBV9 TGTGCCAGCAGCCCTTTGACTAGCGGGGATCCAGGCAATGAGCAGTTCTTC CASSPLTSGDPGNEQFF
NA TRBJ1-6 TRBD1 TRBV5-1 TGCGCCAGCAGCTTGGGGGGACAGATTTCTTCACCCCTCCACTTT CASSLGGQISSPLHF
few TRBJ2-5 TRBD2 TRBV11-2 TGTGCCAGCAGCTCGGCTAGCGGGGGGGCGATGGAGACCCAGTACTTC CASSSASGGAMETQYF
few TRBJ2-3 TRBD2 TRBV7-2 TGTGCCAGCAGCCCTAGCGGGGGGGCCGTCAGGACAGATACGCAGTATTTT CASSPSGGAVRTDTQYF
few TRBJ2-1 NA TRBV5-1 TGCGCCAGCAGCTTGACCTATACCAATGAGCAGTTCTTC CASSLTYTNEQFF
NA TRBJ1-5 TRBD1 TRBV7-3 TGTGCCAGCAGCCCAGGGGCAGGGGGCCATCAGCCCCAGCATTTT CASSPGAGGHQPQHF
few TRBJ1-2 NA TRBV7-9 TGTGCCAGCAGCCTTAACAGGGCAGGTGGCTACACCTTC CASSLNRAGGYTF
few TRBJ2-3 NA TRBV18 TGTGCCAGCTCACCACCGTCAGGAACAGATACGCAGTATTTT CASSPPSGTDTQYF
NA TRBJ2-4 NA TRBV28 TGTGCCAGCAGTTTAGGGCGAAACATTCAGTACTTC CASSLGRNIQYF
NA TRBJ1-5 NA TRBV6-2/TRBV6-3 TGTGCCAGCAGTTACCTAGGGGATCAGCCCCAGCATTTT CASSYLGDQPQHF
few TRBJ2-5 TRBD1 TRBV6-1 TGTGCCAGCAGCCTGCTACAGGGGAAGCAAGAGACCCAGTACTTC CASSLLQGKQETQYF
few TRBJ1-6 NA TRBV5-5 TGTGCCAGCAGCAGACCCGGGACACGCGCACCCCTCCACTTT CASSRPGTRAPLHF